This T cell receptor (beta chain) came from a study of cytomegalovirus exposure and HLA in healthy donors. Worth noting for this clone: The antigen remains undetermined.

PCR primers comprised 60 Vbeta and 13 Jbeta primers. Sequencing was performed with immunoSEQ multiplex PCR; in TCRdb, only in-frame clones are kept and a portion is missing. The data show a few hundred thousand clones, 80% seen once. Regarding the study as a whole: What TCR beta sequences reportedly achieved was accurate prediction of HLA-A and HLA-B alleles in most subjects. Roughly even sequencing depth across donors was the assumption behind the presence/absence analyses. Testing in vitro showed a few CMV-associated chains specific for CMV antigens. Among TCR beta chains, those listed as cytomegalovirus-associated numbered 164.

The germline V gene encodes CDR1 MNHNS and CDR2 SASEGT. This CDR3 contains 17 residues. Trimming took off 0 bases at V and 4 bases at J, with 16 bases between the two ends. The V call is TRBV6-1, the J call TRBJ1-5; D is ambiguous. The sample consisted of PBMCs. The receptor was isolated from a girl aged 2-10 years in good health and CMV-seronegative. This CDR3 reads CASSEAPQVQPNQPQHF. DNA for the CDR3: TGTGCCAGCAGTGAAGCGCCCCAGGTACAGCCGAATCAGCCCCAGCATTTT.